This TCR beta chain was captured by sequencing in a study of blood T cell repertoires in COVID-19. In the study overall: Some COVID-19 samples were acute and others convalescent; all came from the United States, Italy and Spain. T cells, B-cell-depleted T cells, or PBMCs supplied cDNA or gDNA.

This clone was counted only a few times. The germline gives CDR1 SGHRS, CDR2 YFSETQ. Trimming removed 2 bases at V and 6 bases at J, with 8 bases between. The CDR3 contains 13 residues. The authors' processing: Amplification of reference gene primers provided the estimated nucleated cell counts. TCRdb's copy holds only in-frame clones and misses some; the assay was immunoSEQ multiplex PCR. The DNA gave D and trimming, while V, J and clone size come from that table. The data contain 45,000 to 55,000 clones, about 92% of them singletons. The sequence came from a human donor in a cohort sampled during active COVID-19. The chain is built from TRBV5-1 and TRBJ2-2, with unresolved D. Sequencing input: peripheral blood. Written as DNA, the CDR3 is TGCGCCAGCAGCTTACGAGTCGCCGGGGAGCTGTTTTTT. The encoded protein is CASSLRVAGELFF. Variable domain in full (rest from reference TRBV5-1 and TRBJ2-2): KAGVTQTPRYLIKTRGQQVTLSCSPISGHRSVSWYQQTPGQGLQFLFEYFSETQRNKGNFPGRFSGRQFSNSRSEMNVSTLELGDSALYLCASSLRVAGELFFGEGSRLTVL.